These 21 T cell receptor beta chains were all obtained from the same sample, sequenced in a study of CXCR3-negative and CXCR3-positive naive CD8 T cells (dated by TCRdb to about 2019). TCRdb shows the sequencer as NextSeq 550. The Human TCR Profiling Kit (MiLaboratory) was used to prepare UMI-labeled 5' RACE TRB cDNA libraries. TCRdb reprocessed the raw reads; every CDR3 protein sequence is a single record, and DNA is not supplied. The table of this sample itemizes 20,000 to 30,000 distinct CDR3 sequences. The ten largest make up approximately 2.6% of the sample. Sequenced: naive CXCR3- CD8+ T cells from blood. Taken with the paper, the label for cell subset or site translates to: CD45RO-CCR7+CD27+CD95- naive CD8+ T cells lacking CXCR3 (TNR3-). The receptor source for this set is a human donor in good health. Some clones in this sample may be carry-over from other donors' samples.

The chain carries TRBV4-3 and TRBJ2-5; TCRdb calls TRBD1, which cannot be checked without DNA. CDR3 length: 16 amino acids. Germline V gene sequence: CDR1 LGHNA, CDR2 YSLEER. The CDR3 region is CASSPGQAILFETQYF.

The genes are TRBV7-9 and TRBJ1-6; the TCRdb call, TRBD1, lacks DNA for checking. CDR1 and CDR2 from the germline V gene are SEHNR and FQNEAQ (reference sequence). The CDR3 contains 14 residues. CDR3 region: CASSLGQETSPLHF. Together with reference TRBV7-9 and TRBJ1-6, the CDR3 gives the full variable domain: DTGVSQNPRHKITKRGQNVTFRCDPISEHNRLYWYRQTLGQGPEFLTYFQNEAQLEKSRLLSDRFSAERPKGSFSTLEIQRTEQGDSAMYLCASSLGQETSPLHFGNGTRLTVT.

The chain carries TRBV4-3 and TRBJ2-1; checking the TCRdb D call of TRBD2 is not possible without DNA. Per the germline V gene, CDR1 is LGHNA and CDR2 is YSLEER. This CDR3 has 16 residues. The CDR3 sequence: CASSQDGQAGWGEQFF.

The rearrangement links TRBV6-4 to TRBJ2-1. This CDR3 has 14 residues. Germline V gene lookup returns CDR1 MRHNA and CDR2 SNTAGT. The CDR3 reads CASSHGGPSNEQFF.

The chain links TRBV5-1 to TRBJ1-2. The germline V gene has CDR1 SGHRS and CDR2 YFSETQ. The CDR3 length is 16 residues. The CDR3: CASSLAAMGGVAGYTF.

This CDR3 reads CASSWASGGADEQFF. V and J are TRBV12-3 or TRBV12-4 and TRBJ2-1; TCRdb calls TRBD2, which cannot be checked without DNA. This CDR3 is 15 amino acids long.

The chain has TRBV6-6 and TRBJ2-1; TCRdb's D call, TRBD1, is unchecked because there is no DNA. This CDR3 region has 13 residues. In germline, CDR1 is MNHNY, CDR2 SVGAGI (reference sequence). Here the CDR3 reads CASSPWDNVEQFF.

The chain links TRBV20-1 to TRBJ2-7; without DNA, the TCRdb call of TRBD1 cannot be checked. Germline lookup yields CDR1 DFQATT and CDR2 SNEGSKA (reference sequence). The length of the CDR3 is 13 residues. This chain's CDR3 is CSASGTDSYEQYF.

The chain carries TRBV4-3 and TRBJ2-5. The CDR3 length is 13 residues. The germline CDR1 and CDR2 sequences are LGHNA and YSLEER. CDR3 residues: CASSDRLEETQYF.

V usage is TRBV20-1 and J usage is TRBJ2-1; the D call from TCRdb, TRBD2, cannot be confirmed without DNA. The CDR3 loop spans 15 amino acids. Germline-derived CDR1 and CDR2 are DFQATT and SNEGSKA (reference sequence). The chain's CDR3 is CSAAEDLKAYNEQFF.

V gene TRBV28 combines with J gene TRBJ2-7; TCRdb's D call, TRBD1, is unchecked because there is no DNA. The CDR3 spans 12 residues. CDR1 MDHEN and CDR2 SYDVKM come from the germline V gene. The CDR3: CASSLSGPEQYF.

The chain recombines TRBV4-3 with TRBJ2-6. Germline lookup yields CDR1 LGHNA and CDR2 YSLEER. CDR3 size: 14 residues. The CDR3: CASSRSSGANVLTF.

The chain's CDR3 is CASGLVQNEQFF. The rearrangement links TRBV12-5 to TRBJ2-1. The CDR3 runs 12 residues. The germline CDR1 and CDR2 sequences are LGHNT and FRNRAP. The full variable domain, with the rest looked up from reference TRBV12-5 and TRBJ2-1, is DARVTQTPRHKVTEMGQEVTMRCQPILGHNTVFWYRQTMMQGLELLAYFRNRAPLDDSGMPKDRFSAEMPDATLATLKIQPSEPRDSAVYFCASGLVQNEQFFGPGTRLTVL.

The chain is built from TRBV12-3 or TRBV12-4 and TRBJ2-7; absent DNA, TCRdb's TRBD1 call cannot be checked. This CDR3 has 13 residues. The CDR3 sequence: CASSFSGAYEQYF.

The chain links TRBV6-1 to TRBJ2-7; the TCRdb call, TRBD2, lacks DNA for checking. CDR3 length: 14 residues. Per germline, CDR1 MNHNS and CDR2 SASEGT. CDR3 sequence: CASSERLGAYEQYF.

The chain recombines TRBV27 with TRBJ1-1. CDR1 and CDR2 (germline): MNHEY, SMNVEV (reference sequence). The CDR3 runs to 12 residues. CDR3: CASSLSGTEAFF.

This chain links TRBV3-1 with TRBJ1-1; TCRdb's D call, TRBD1, is unchecked because there is no DNA. Germline V lookup: CDR1 LGHDT, CDR2 YNNKEL (reference sequence). The CDR3 consists of 15 residues. The chain's CDR3 is CASSHPGGGWTEAFF.

The genes are TRBV4-3 and TRBJ2-1; lacking DNA, the TRBD1 call made by TCRdb goes unchecked. CDR3 length: 18 residues. Germline CDR1 LGHNA, CDR2 YSLEER. The CDR3 loop is CASSQDRAMGGLSNEQFF.

This chain uses TRBV20-1 with TRBJ1-1; TCRdb designates TRBD1, a call that cannot be tested without DNA. Germline V lookup: CDR1 DFQATT, CDR2 SNEGSKA (reference sequence). The CDR3 consists of 12 residues. The CDR3: CSAGNRVTEAFF.

This chain links TRBV29-1 with TRBJ2-2; TCRdb proposes TRBD1, but this gene call is untestable without DNA. Per germline, CDR1 SQVTM and CDR2 ANQGSEA. The CDR3 runs 12 residues. The CDR3 spells CSVDQGAGELFF.

This sequence joins TRBV29-1 and TRBJ2-5. In germline, CDR1 is SQVTM, CDR2 ANQGSEA. The CDR3 contains 13 residues. CDR3 loop: CSVERVGPETQYF.